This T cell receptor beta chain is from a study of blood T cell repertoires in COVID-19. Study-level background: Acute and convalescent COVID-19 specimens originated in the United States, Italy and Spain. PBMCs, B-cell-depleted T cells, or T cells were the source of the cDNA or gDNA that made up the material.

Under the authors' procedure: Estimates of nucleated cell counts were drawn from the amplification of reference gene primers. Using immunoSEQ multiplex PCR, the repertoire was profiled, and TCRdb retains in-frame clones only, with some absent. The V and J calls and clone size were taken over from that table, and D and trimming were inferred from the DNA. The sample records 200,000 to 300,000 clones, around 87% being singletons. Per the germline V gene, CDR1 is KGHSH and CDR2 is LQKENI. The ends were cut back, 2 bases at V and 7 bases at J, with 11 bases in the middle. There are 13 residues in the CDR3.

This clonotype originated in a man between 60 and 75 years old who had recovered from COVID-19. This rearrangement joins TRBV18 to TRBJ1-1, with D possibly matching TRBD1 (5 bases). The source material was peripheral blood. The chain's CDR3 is CASSPGASGEAFF. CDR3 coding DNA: TGTGCCAGCTCACCAGGGGCGTCCGGTGAAGCTTTCTTT. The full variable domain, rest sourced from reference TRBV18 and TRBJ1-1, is NAGVMQNPRHLVRRRGQEARLRCSPMKGHSHVYWYRQLPEEGLKFMVYLQKENIIDESGMPKERFSAEFPKEGPSILRIQQVVRGDSAAYFCASSPGASGEAFFGQGTRLTVV.